Listed below are T cell receptor beta chains from one sample, sequenced in a study of blood T cells in healthy people across ages. TCRdb reanalysed the 5' RACE reads using MiXCR and keeps one entry per CDR3 protein. The sample records 910,000 or so distinct CDR3 sequences, 51% being singletons. The sample consisted of blood. The receptors derive from a woman aged 60-70 years in good health. Each CDR3 is given with its conserved first and last residue. The order of the fields is D gene, V gene, J gene, CDR3 protein. D genes are given only for firm matches.

D: .; V: TRBV3-1; J: .; CDR3: CASSPPSSHQETQYF
D: .; V: TRBV6-6; J: TRBJ2-2; CDR3: CASSFETGELFF
D: TRBD2; V: TRBV20-1; J: TRBJ2-4; CDR3: CSARVSGSVIQYF
D: .; V: TRBV5-1; J: TRBJ2-3; CDR3: CASSPSGYGADTQYF
D: TRBD1; V: TRBV20-1; J: TRBJ2-4; CDR3: CSARDGQGMDQAKNIQYF
D: .; V: TRBV5-5; J: TRBJ1-4; CDR3: CASSLAALREKLFF
D: .; V: TRBV4-3; J: TRBJ2-1; CDR3: CASSPLPGDSSYNEQFF
D: .; V: TRBV3-1; J: TRBJ2-5; CDR3: CASSQDDSGKRTQYF
D: .; V: TRBV3-1; J: TRBJ2-4; CDR3: CASSPGHPLAKNIQYF
D: TRBD1; V: TRBV6-6; J: TRBJ2-5; CDR3: CASSSLPGTDVETQYF
D: TRBD1; V: TRBV5-1; J: TRBJ2-1; CDR3: CASSFGQGTAYNEQFF
D: .; V: TRBV20-1; J: TRBJ2-3; CDR3: CSARVPGTTDTQYF
D: .; V: TRBV4-3; J: TRBJ1-2; CDR3: CASSQGKANYGYTF
D: TRBD2; V: TRBV10-3; J: TRBJ2-5; CDR3: CAISAGTSGSYEQYF
D: .; V: TRBV10-2; J: TRBJ2-7; CDR3: CASTEDDSYEQYF
D: .; V: TRBV9; J: TRBJ1-4; CDR3: CASSVGGTATNEKLFF
D: .; V: TRBV7-3; J: TRBJ2-1; CDR3: CASSLTGLGHLAREQFF
D: .; V: TRBV20-1; J: TRBJ1-2; CDR3: CSASRQPDTHGYTF